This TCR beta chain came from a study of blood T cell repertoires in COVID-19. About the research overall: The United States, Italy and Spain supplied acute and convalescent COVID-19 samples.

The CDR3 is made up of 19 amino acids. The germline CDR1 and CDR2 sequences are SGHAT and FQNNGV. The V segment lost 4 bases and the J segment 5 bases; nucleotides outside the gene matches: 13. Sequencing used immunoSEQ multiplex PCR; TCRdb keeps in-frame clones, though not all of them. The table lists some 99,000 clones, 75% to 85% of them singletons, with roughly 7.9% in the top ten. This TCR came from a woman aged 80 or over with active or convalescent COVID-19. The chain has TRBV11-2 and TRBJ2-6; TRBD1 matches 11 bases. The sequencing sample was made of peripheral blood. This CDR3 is CASSSNFGQGAPWANVLTF. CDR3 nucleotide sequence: TGTGCCAGCAGCTCCAACTTCGGACAGGGGGCGCCGTGGGCCAACGTCCTGACTTTC.